Listed here are 8 T cell receptor beta chains from one sample, sequenced in a study of T cell repertoires in cytomegalovirus infection. TCRdb fed the reads into MiXCR, producing one record per CDR3 protein. In the table there are about 51,000 distinct CDR3 sequences, around 18% of which are singletons. These receptors are not linked to any known antigen. The source was CD8+ T cells from cultured PBMCs, collected from culture after CMV antigen stimulation. Receptors originate from a human donor in good health (CMV status not recorded). Some clones in this sample may be carry-over from other donors' samples.

This clonotype has a handful of counts. A much more abundant neighbour one base away suggests this may be a read error. This chain uses TRBV5-4 with TRBJ2-7; D not resolved. The CDR3 runs 13 residues. V was cut by 0 bases and J by 8 bases, with 12 bases left in between. CDR1 is SGHNT and CDR2 is YYREEE in the germline V gene (reference sequence). The CDR3 loop reads CASSLAVSGKQYF. The CDR3 coding sequence is TGTGCCAGCAGCTTGGCCGTTTCGGGCAAGCAGTACTTC.

This clonotype was seen only a few times. The chain links TRBV6-2 or TRBV6-3 to TRBJ2-5; TRBD2 agrees at 9 bases. The CDR3 contains 15 residues. V was pared by 5 bases and J by 4 bases, with 8 bases of the junction left unmatched. The germline CDR1 and CDR2 sequences are MNHEY and SVGEGT. CDR3 DNA: TGTGCCAGCAGTCTCACAGGTAGCGGGAGAGAGACCCAGTACTTC. Protein sequence: CASSLTGSGRETQYF.

With respect to this clonotype: Just one base apart from a much larger clone, this may be a read error. The rearrangement uses TRBV7-2 and TRBJ2-3; TRBD2 agrees at 12 bases. CDR1 SGHTA and CDR2 FQGNSA come from the germline V gene. CDR3 size: 15 residues. With V trimmed by 2 bases and J by 4 bases, 1 base remained unmatched. In nucleotides, the CDR3 is TGTGCCAGCAGCTTATCTAGCGGGAGGGCAGATACGCAGTATTTT. Translating it yields CASSLSSGRADTQYF.

The chain recombines TRBV6-2 or TRBV6-3 with TRBJ2-2; perhaps D is TRBD1 or TRBD2 (5 bases each). The CDR3 runs to 15 residues. V gave up 7 bases and J gave up 4 bases, with 16 bases separating them. Germline V gene sequence: CDR1 MNHEY, CDR2 SVGEGT. CDR3 in DNA: TGTGCCAGCACCGGGACCCCCGAGGGCACCGGGGAGCTGTTTTTT. This encodes CASTGTPEGTGELFF.

This clonotype turned up a few times. The CDR3 bases are TGCGCCAGCAGCCCTACGGCGGGGACCTACGAGCAGTACTTC. Translated, it gives CASSPTAGTYEQYF. This chain connects TRBV4-1 to TRBJ2-7; D perhaps matches TRBD2 (6 bases). The CDR3 runs to 14 residues. V was pared by 4 bases and J by 2 bases, with 12 bases between. Germline V gene sequence: CDR1 MGHRA, CDR2 YSYEKL.

The chain links TRBV28 to TRBJ2-6; D possibly corresponds to TRBD2 (7 bases). Germline V lookup: CDR1 MDHEN, CDR2 SYDVKM. Trimming stripped 1 base from V and 1 base from J, with 20 bases between. The CDR3 is made up of 20 amino acids. CDR3 coding DNA: TGTGCCAGCAGTTTATTTGAGAGGGGGAGGGATGAGTCTGGGGCCAACGTCCTGACTTTC. Its protein product is CASSLFERGRDESGANVLTF.

This clonotype was seen a handful of times. This sequence joins TRBV7-2 and TRBJ2-7; either TRBD1 or TRBD2 may supply D (5 bases each). Germline V CDR1 and CDR2: SGHTA, FQGNSA. V was shortened by 5 bases and J by 3 bases, with 17 bases between the two germline ends. This CDR3 spans 15 amino acids. CDR3 sequence: CASSQKEGRRYEQYF. DNA for the CDR3: TGTGCCAGCAGCCAAAAAGAGGGACGGCGCTACGAGCAGTACTTC.

This clonotype was seen more than once but under ten times. The CDR3 DNA reads as TGTGCCAGCAGCTTAACTAGCGGGGCGGACGAGCAGTACTTC. Translation: CASSLTSGADEQYF. This chain connects TRBV7-2 to TRBJ2-7; 10 bases are shared with TRBD2. Germline V lookup: CDR1 SGHTA, CDR2 FQGNSA. The CDR3 loop spans 14 amino acids. The junction had 3 bases not matched to a gene; V was cut back by 2 bases and J by 5 bases.